This T cell receptor (beta chain) is from a study of control samples from healthy donors and cancer patients. The method was immunoSEQ multiplex PCR; TCRdb's version includes in-frame clones alone and lacks a portion of them. The data show about 51,000 clones, around nine tenths seen once. CDR3 length: 13 amino acids. Deletions cut 4 bases from V and 7 bases from J, with 13 bases between. Germline CDR1 and CDR2: LGHNA and YSLEER. This receptor was taken from a man aged 45-65 years with head and neck cancer. The specimen sequenced was PBMCs. The V and J genes are TRBV4-3 and TRBJ2-5, with D possibly TRBD2 on 6 matching bases. CDR3 protein: CASSPPYGGTQYF. In DNA form, the CDR3 reads TGCGCCAGCAGCCCGCCCTACGGGGGGACCCAGTACTTC.